What follows is one T cell receptor (beta chain) and its context. Its antigen is currently unknown. Template switching added a universal primer binding site, and final cDNA carried unique molecular identifiers. Via MiXCR, TCRdb re-called the 5' RACE reads, giving one row per CDR3 protein. The data hold some 500,000 distinct CDR3 sequences, with 14% observed a single time. The data were taken from a study of identical twins. CDR3 length: 16 amino acids. The V gene's germline CDR1 is MNHEY and CDR2 SVGEGT. The V and J ends lost 6 bases and 7 bases respectively, with 25 bases between them. Findings and limits, study-wide: Donors were not followed over many years; analysis was cross-sectional. Zero-insertion results could be subject to partial confounding by invariant MAIT and iNKT cells.

The sample was also linked to a second study, of yellow fever vaccine responses in identical twins.

The sequencing sample was made of CD4+ T cells sorted from blood. This chain uses TRBV6-2 or TRBV6-3 with TRBJ2-7, with D perhaps matching TRBD1 or TRBD2 (6 bases each). The receptor was derived from a young woman in good health. The DNA of the CDR3 is TGTGCCAGCAGCCAGATCATGGGGGGCTCCCCAGGAGAGCAGTACTTC. It codes for CASSQIMGGSPGEQYF.